Below are 16 T cell receptor beta chains sequenced from a single sample in a study of blood T cell repertoires in COVID-19. The method was immunoSEQ multiplex PCR; TCRdb's version includes in-frame clones alone and lacks a portion of them. Of about 61,000 clones listed, around 77% are singletons. Sequencing was carried out using peripheral blood. All receptors derive from a man at least 80 years old with active or convalescent COVID-19.

This clone appeared a single time. The J gene is TRBJ2-2, the V gene TRBV27, with D perhaps matching TRBD1 (5 bases). V lost 2 bases to trimming and J lost 9 bases, with 13 bases between them. Germline CDR1 is MNHEY and CDR2 is SMNVEV (reference sequence). The CDR3 runs 14 residues. CDR3 loop: CASSLNQGGRELFF. DNA for the CDR3: TGTGCCAGCAGTTTAAACCAGGGTGGTCGGGAGCTGTTTTTT.

For the CDR3, the DNA is TGTGCCACCAGTGATTGGACAGGCGAGCCCCAGCATTTT. This sequence encodes CATSDWTGEPQHF. The chain is built from TRBV24-1 and TRBJ1-5, with 7 bases fitting TRBD1. CDR3 length: 13 amino acids. V lost 2 bases and J lost 8; bases outside the gene matches: 2. Germline CDR1 and CDR2: KGHDR and SFDVKD.

The chain employs TRBV20-1 and TRBJ2-5; 9 bases agree with TRBD1. There are 14 residues in the CDR3. The germline V gene has CDR1 DFQATT and CDR2 SNEGSKA (reference sequence). The trim removed 3 bases at V and 5 bases at J, leaving 7 bases unmatched. In nucleotides, the CDR3 is TGCAGTGCTAGTAAACAGGGGGCAGGCGAGACCCAGTACTTC. It encodes CSASKQGAGETQYF.

This chain connects TRBV11-1 to TRBJ2-1; 8 nucleotides match TRBD1. Germline V gene data show CDR1 as SGHAT and CDR2 as FQDESV (reference sequence). V shed 5 bases and J 9 bases; nucleotides not matched to a gene: 9. This CDR3 has 14 residues. The CDR3 protein is CASSKDRASGEQFF. DNA of the CDR3: TGTGCCAGCAGCAAGGACAGGGCCTCGGGTGAGCAGTTCTTC.

The chain recombines TRBV3-1 (or the pseudogene TRBV3-2) with TRBJ1-1, with D tentatively TRBD1 (5 bases). This CDR3 is 14 amino acids long. Between the trimmed V and J ends, which lost 7 bases and 4 bases, there was a span of 16 bases. CDR1 is LGHDT and CDR2 is YNNKEL in the germline V gene (reference sequence). CDR3 amino acids: CASTKGEGITEAFF. The CDR3 coding sequence is TGTGCCAGCACGAAAGGGGAAGGGATCACTGAAGCTTTCTTT.

This rearrangement joins TRBV5-4 to TRBJ1-4, with 9 bases that match TRBD1. CDR3 length equals 17 residues. The germline V gene encodes CDR1 SGHNT and CDR2 YYREEE (reference sequence). The J segment lost 5 bases and the V segment lost 1 base, leaving 9 bases of the junction unmatched. The DNA of the CDR3 is TGTGCCAGCAGCTTGTATTCAGGTGGACAGGGGAATGAAAAACTGTTTTTT. As protein: CASSLYSGGQGNEKLFF.

The rearrangement joins TRBV24-1 to TRBJ2-1; 7 bases line up with TRBD1. Trimming at V came to 4 bases and at J to 4 bases, leaving 9 bases not matched to a gene. The germline CDR1 and CDR2 sequences are KGHDR and SFDVKD. The CDR3 is 16 amino acids. For the CDR3, the DNA is TGTGCCACCAGTGACCCTGGAGAGGGGGCTTACAATGAGCAGTTCTTC. As protein: CATSDPGEGAYNEQFF.

The rearrangement uses TRBV15 and TRBJ2-7; 8 positions match TRBD2. This CDR3 is 14 amino acids long. Germline V gene lookup returns CDR1 LNHNV and CDR2 YYDKDF (reference sequence). The junction had 7 bases not matched to a gene; V was cut back by 4 bases and J by 5 bases. CDR3 in amino acids: CATSMSGRWNEQYF. CDR3 DNA: TGTGCCACCAGCATGAGCGGGAGATGGAACGAGCAGTACTTC. Full variable domain (rest looked up from reference TRBV15 and TRBJ2-7): DAMVIQNPRYQVTQFGKPVTLSCSQTLNHNVMYWYQQKSSQAPKLLFHYYDKDFNNEADTPDNFQSRRPNTSFCFLDIRSPGLGDTAMYLCATSMSGRWNEQYFGPGTRLTVT.

The chain is built from TRBV5-4 and TRBJ1-6; 9 bases map to TRBD1. The junction had 8 bases not matched to a gene; V was cut back by 5 bases and J by 5 bases. The germline gives CDR1 SGHNT, CDR2 YYREEE (reference sequence). CDR3 length equals 16 residues. CDR3: CASRPNGQGNNSPLHF. CDR3 DNA sequence: TGTGCCAGCAGACCCAACGGACAGGGGAATAATTCACCCCTCCACTTT.

J is TRBJ2-5 and V is TRBV18; TRBD2 might be the D (6 bases). The germline gives CDR1 KGHSH, CDR2 LQKENI. Trimming took off 6 bases at V and 3 bases at J, with 8 bases between the two ends. This CDR3 spans 12 amino acids. CDR3 in amino acids: CASSWEEETQYF. CDR3 DNA sequence: TGTGCCAGCTCCTGGGAGGAAGAGACCCAGTACTTC. Looking up the rest from reference TRBV18 and TRBJ2-5 gives the full variable domain: NAGVMQNPRHLVRRRGQEARLRCSPMKGHSHVYWYRQLPEEGLKFMVYLQKENIIDESGMPKERFSAEFPKEGPSILRIQQVVRGDSAAYFCASSWEEETQYFGPGTRLLVL.

J is TRBJ2-7 and V is TRBV2; maybe TRBD1 (6 bases). The CDR3 extends over 15 amino acids. Trimming left V 6 bases short and J 2 bases short, with 17 bases between. CDR1 and CDR2 from the germline V gene are SNHLY and FYNNEI. CDR3 in amino acids: CASSLLGQSPYEQYF. CDR3 nucleotide sequence: TGTGCCAGCAGCCTGCTGGGACAAAGCCCCTACGAGCAGTACTTC.

The genes are TRBV19 and TRBJ1-2; D remains unclear. This CDR3 is built from 13 residues. V was trimmed by 3 bases and J by 4 bases, leaving 9 bases between them. The V gene's germline CDR1 is LNHDA and CDR2 SQIVND (reference sequence). The CDR3 region has the DNA TGTGCCAGTAGTATGGGAGGGTCCTATGGCTACACCTTC. It specifies CASSMGGSYGYTF.

This CDR3 is CATSVEASGGRDEQYF. CDR3 DNA: TGTGCCACCAGTGTGGAAGCTAGCGGGGGACGGGACGAGCAGTACTTC. The gene calls are TRBV24-1 and TRBJ2-7; 10 nucleotides match TRBD2. Germline V CDR1 and CDR2: KGHDR, SFDVKD. CDR3 length equals 16 residues. V trimming: 5 bases; J trimming: 5 bases; junction bases outside the gene matches: 11.

The gene calls are TRBV7-8 and TRBJ2-7; 7 positions match TRBD2. Germline CDR1 SGHVS, CDR2 FQNEAQ. Trimming took 11 bases from V and 5 from J; bases not matched to a gene: 6. The CDR3 runs to 11 residues. CDR3 in amino acids: CASREFDEQYF. DNA of the CDR3: TGTGCCTCGCGGGAGTTCGACGAGCAGTACTTC.

This clone has a handful of counts. This chain connects TRBV6-5 to TRBJ2-7; maybe TRBD1 (6 bases). The length of the CDR3 is 15 residues. Germline CDR1 reads MNHEY; CDR2 reads SVGAGI. The V gene lost 5 bases and the J gene lost 5 bases, with 19 bases spanning the gap. The CDR3 here is CASSREPTGNHEQYF. The CDR3 nucleotides are TGTGCCAGCAGTCGAGAGCCCACAGGGAACCACGAGCAGTACTTC.

The V call is TRBV15, the J call TRBJ1-3; D might be TRBD1 (5 bases). This CDR3 region has 16 residues. Trimming removed 0 bases from V and 4 bases from J, with 13 bases in between. Germline CDR1 reads LNHNV; CDR2 reads YYDKDF (reference sequence). CDR3 residues: CATSRDRVALGNTIYF. As DNA, the CDR3 is TGTGCCACCAGCAGAGACAGGGTCGCTCTCGGAAACACCATATATTTT.